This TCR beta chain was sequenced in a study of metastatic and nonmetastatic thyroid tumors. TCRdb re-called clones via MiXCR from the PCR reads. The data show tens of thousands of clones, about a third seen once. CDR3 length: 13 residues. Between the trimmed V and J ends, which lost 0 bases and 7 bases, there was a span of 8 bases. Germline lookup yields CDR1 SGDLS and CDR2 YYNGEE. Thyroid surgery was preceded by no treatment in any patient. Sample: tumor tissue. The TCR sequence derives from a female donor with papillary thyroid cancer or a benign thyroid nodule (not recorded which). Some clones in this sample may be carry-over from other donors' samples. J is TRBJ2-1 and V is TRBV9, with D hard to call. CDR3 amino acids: CASSVDGINEQFF. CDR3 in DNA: TGTGCCAGCAGCGTAGATGGAATAAATGAGCAGTTCTTC.